The next 17 T cell receptor beta chains were all read from a single sample in a study of T cells in Graves' hyperthyroidism and ophthalmopathy. From RNA transcripts, TCR beta CDR3 regions were amplified. HTBI primers were used for first-round RT-PCR of the TCR CDR3. One entry per CDR3 protein, called by TCRdb with MiXCR from the multiplex PCR reads. The data hold some 620,000 distinct CDR3 sequences, with 15% to 20% observed a single time. Sequenced input: blood. The source is a woman in her twenties or thirties with Graves' hyperthyroidism.

V gene TRBV7-3 combines with J gene TRBJ1-2; D call uncertain. Trimming removed 5 bases from V and 5 bases from J, with 12 bases in between. The CDR3 is 13 amino acids. Looked up from germline, CDR1 is SGHTA and CDR2 is FQGTGA. CDR3 DNA: TGTGCCAGCAGCCCCGGGCCCCGGTATGGCTACACCTTC. The encoded protein is CASSPGPRYGYTF.

This sequence joins TRBV20-1 and TRBJ2-7; 14 bases align to TRBD2. The length of the CDR3 is 17 residues. CDR1 is DFQATT and CDR2 is SNEGSKA in the germline V gene (reference sequence). V lost 6 bases, J lost 5 bases, and 15 bases stayed unmatched. As DNA, the CDR3 is TGCAGTGCCTACGACCCTGGACTAGCGGGAGGAGTCGACGAGCAGTACTTC. Protein product: CSAYDPGLAGGVDEQYF.

J is TRBJ1-1 and V is TRBV19; no clear D. The V and J ends lost 3 bases and 1 base respectively, with 9 bases between them. The CDR3 contains 14 residues. Germline V gene data show CDR1 as LNHDA and CDR2 as SQIVND (reference sequence). The CDR3 nucleotides are TGTGCCAGTAGTATGATTGGTCAGAACACTGAAGCTTTCTTT. Translation: CASSMIGQNTEAFF. Complete variable domain (other parts from reference TRBV19 and TRBJ1-1): DGGITQSPKYLFRKEGQNVTLSCEQNLNHDAMYWYRQDPGQGLRLIYYSQIVNDFQKGDIAEGYSVSREKKESFPLTVTSAQKNPTAFYLCASSMIGQNTEAFFGQGTRLTVV.

The V and J genes are TRBV6-6 and TRBJ2-1; a possible D gene is TRBD2 (6 bases). V was clipped by 0 bases and J by 13 bases, with 10 bases between them. The germline gives CDR1 MNHNY, CDR2 SVGAGI (reference sequence). The CDR3 has 12 residues. This CDR3 reads CASSYSGGTQFF. The CDR3 DNA follows: TGTGCCAGCAGTTACTCGGGCGGGACTCAGTTCTTC.

CDR3 in amino acids: CASSFGGSGSTDTQYF. In nucleotides, the CDR3 is TGTGCCAGCAGCTTCGGGGGTAGCGGGAGCACAGATACGCAGTATTTT. V is TRBV11-2 and J is TRBJ2-3, with TRBD2 identical over 7 bases. This CDR3 comprises 16 residues. In germline, CDR1 is SGHAT, CDR2 FQNNGV. V lost 3 bases to trimming and J lost 0 bases; unmatched junction nucleotides: 6.

V is TRBV7-2 and J is TRBJ1-3; perhaps TRBD1 as D (5 bases). The germline V and J ends were trimmed by 1 base and 2 bases, with 6 bases remaining between them. The CDR3 loop spans 14 amino acids. Per germline, CDR1 SGHTA and CDR2 FQGNSA. This CDR3 reads CASSLETAGNTIYF. The CDR3 bases are TGTGCCAGCAGCTTAGAGACAGCTGGAAACACCATATATTTT.

The chain is built from TRBV3-1 and TRBJ2-5; TRBD1 or TRBD2 may be the D gene (5 bases each). Trimming pared 2 bases from V and 3 bases from J, leaving 13 bases between. Germline lookup yields CDR1 LGHDT and CDR2 YNNKEL (reference sequence). This CDR3 comprises 15 residues. The CDR3 DNA reads TGTGCCAGCAGCCAATCGGACACGGAGGAAGAGACCCAGTACTTC. Protein product: CASSQSDTEEETQYF.

Only a few counts were recorded for this clonotype. This sequence joins TRBV10-3 and TRBJ1-2, with a possible D match to TRBD1 (5 bases). V lost 6 bases and J 1 base, leaving 9 bases between the germline ends. CDR1 and CDR2 from the germline V gene are ENHRY and SYGVKD. This CDR3 has 13 amino acids. CDR3 nucleotide sequence: TGTGCCATCAGACCCAGGGATAACTATGGCTACACCTTC. Its translation: CAIRPRDNYGYTF.

This clonotype occurred many times. This sequence joins TRBV12-3 or TRBV12-4 and TRBJ2-1; 7 nucleotides match TRBD2. Trimming at V came to 3 bases and at J to 1 base, leaving 3 bases not matched to a gene. CDR3 length equals 15 residues. For the CDR3, the DNA is TGTGCCAGCAGTTTTCCGGGACTATCCTACAATGAGCAGTTCTTC. Protein: CASSFPGLSYNEQFF.

The V and J genes are TRBV2 and TRBJ2-7; D is possibly TRBD2 (6 bases). The V gene lost 8 bases and the J gene lost 5 bases, with 13 bases spanning the gap. The CDR3 extends over 12 amino acids. Germline lookup yields CDR1 SNHLY and CDR2 FYNNEI. The CDR3 DNA follows: TGTGCCAGCGTCGGAGGGATCCACGAGCAGTACTTC. Its translation: CASVGGIHEQYF.

This clonotype was detected many times. The chain joins TRBV9 to TRBJ2-5; D is uncertain. The V end lost 0 bases, the J end lost 0 bases, and 6 bases lay between the germline ends. The CDR3 runs to 14 residues. CDR1 and CDR2 (germline): SGDLS, YYNGEE. The CDR3 spells CASSVGQDQETQYF. CDR3 coding DNA: TGTGCCAGCAGCGTAGGTCAGGACCAAGAGACCCAGTACTTC.

V gene TRBV20-1 combines with J gene TRBJ2-5; TRBD2 is a possible D gene (6 bases). CDR3 length: 15 amino acids. V lost 4 bases and J lost 5, with 20 bases in between. Looked up from germline, CDR1 is DFQATT and CDR2 is SNEGSKA (reference sequence). This CDR3 is CSATDGGGPQETQYF. The CDR3 nucleotides read TGCAGTGCTACCGATGGAGGAGGGCCGCAGGAGACCCAGTACTTC.

The sample holds many counts of this clonotype. The J gene is TRBJ1-1, the V gene TRBV7-8; TRBD1 might be the D (5 bases). Deletions cut 3 bases from V and 8 bases from J, with 7 bases between. CDR3 size: 11 residues. Germline V CDR1 and CDR2: SGHVS, FQNEAQ. The chain's CDR3 is CASSLTEEAFF. The CDR3 DNA reads TGTGCCAGCAGCTTGACAGAAGAAGCTTTCTTT. The variable domain in full, completed from reference TRBV7-8 and TRBJ1-1, reads GAGVSQSPRYKVAKRGQDVALRCDPISGHVSLFWYQQALGQGPEFLTYFQNEAQLDKSGLPSDRFFAERPEGSVSTLKIQRTQQEDSAVYLCASSLTEEAFFGQGTRLTVV.

This clonotype has a handful of counts. The rearrangement links TRBV28 to TRBJ2-2; 7 bases line up with TRBD1. Germline loops: CDR1 MDHEN, CDR2 SYDVKM. The length of the CDR3 is 15 residues. The junction had 9 bases not matched to a gene; V was cut back by 4 bases and J by 7 bases. CDR3 sequence (DNA): TGTGCCAGCAGTTCGGCAGGGGGTGGGGACGGGGAGCTGTTTTTT. As protein: CASSSAGGGDGELFF.

This clonotype was seen only a few times. The chain is built from TRBV19 and TRBJ1-5, with D unclear. Trimming took off 1 base at V and 4 bases at J, with 8 bases between the two ends. The CDR3 is 14 amino acids. Per the germline V gene, CDR1 is LNHDA and CDR2 is SQIVND (reference sequence). The CDR3 DNA follows: TGTGCCAGTAGTATAGTGGAGGGTAATCAGCCCCAGCATTTT. As protein: CASSIVEGNQPQHF.

This clonotype has only a few counts. The chain has TRBV7-9 and TRBJ1-6; the D gene is possibly TRBD1 (5 bases). V gave up 4 bases and J gave up 7 bases, with 14 bases separating them. The CDR3 extends over 15 amino acids. The germline gives CDR1 SEHNR, CDR2 FQNEAQ (reference sequence). The CDR3 region has the DNA TGTGCCAGCAGCTGGGGAGGCAGGGCGAATTCACCCCTCCACTTT. Amino acid sequence: CASSWGGRANSPLHF.

The chain combines TRBV29-1 with TRBJ2-1; TRBD2 agrees at 8 bases. V trimming: 5 bases; J trimming: 5 bases; junction bases outside the gene matches: 5. Germline values: CDR1 SQVTM, CDR2 ANQGSEA. The CDR3 runs 13 residues. The CDR3 DNA sequence: TGCAGCGTTCGGGGGGGGCTTAACAATGAGCAGTTCTTC. Translating it yields CSVRGGLNNEQFF.